This T cell receptor beta chain derives from a study of radiation and T cells in renal cell carcinoma. General observations from the study: Baseline intratumoral clonotype presence is unknown without pretreatment biopsies. In blood, top tumor clones expanded by 2 weeks, shrinking by 4.

Germline-derived CDR1 and CDR2 are KGHSH and LQKENI. The junction had 6 bases not matched to a gene; V was cut back by 3 bases and J by 10 bases. This CDR3 has 14 residues. On this clone: Its antigen is still unknown.

Time point noted: blood 4 weeks post-SBRT, at nephrectomy. Described treatment: 15 Gy SBRT to primary tumor, nephrectomy 4 weeks later. Nephrectomy followed 15 Gy stereotactic body radiation by 4 weeks. Serial blood draws occurred at baseline and 2 and 4 weeks post-SBRT. Sequencing was performed with immunoSEQ multiplex PCR; in TCRdb, only in-frame clones are kept and a portion is missing. The data hold roughly 86,000 clones, with around four fifths observed a single time. The sequencing used blood, collected from a patient whose treatment included radiotherapy and nephrectomy. This clonotype was obtained from a man aged 45-60 years with renal cell carcinoma. The chain is built from TRBV18 and TRBJ2-1; 10 bases are a match to TRBD2. DNA for the CDR3: TGTGCCAGCTCACCTCGTCTAGCGGGAGAAGAGCAGTTCTTC. It yields the protein CASSPRLAGEEQFF. Full variable domain (rest looked up from reference TRBV18 and TRBJ2-1): NAGVMQNPRHLVRRRGQEARLRCSPMKGHSHVYWYRQLPEEGLKFMVYLQKENIIDESGMPKERFSAEFPKEGPSILRIQQVVRGDSAAYFCASSPRLAGEEQFFGPGTRLTVL.